A single sample is the source of the 19 T cell receptor beta chains below, sequenced in a study of Tregs in tolerant kidney transplant recipients. Produced via immunoSEQ multiplex PCR; TCRdb's table is partial and in-frame only. This sample yields about 83,000 clones, of which nearly 98% are seen a single time; roughly 0.6% belongs to the top ten. The sample was CD4+ T cells from blood, taken before the transplant. All receptors derive from a human donor who received a combined kidney and bone marrow transplant.

The chain couples TRBV7-2 to TRBJ1-1; 7 bases are shared with TRBD1. The CDR3 totals 17 residues. The junction had 8 bases not matched to a gene; V was cut back by 1 base and J by 0 bases. Germline V gives CDR1 SGHTA, CDR2 FQGNSA. CDR3: CASSLDRGDIMNTEAFF. The CDR3 coding sequence is TGTGCCAGCAGCTTAGACAGGGGTGATATTATGAACACTGAAGCTTTCTTT.

The chain recombines TRBV7-2 with TRBJ2-7; a weak D match, TRBD1 (5 bases). V lost 2 bases, J lost 1 base, and 15 bases lay in between. The CDR3 is made up of 16 amino acids. Germline V lookup: CDR1 SGHTA, CDR2 FQGNSA. CDR3 sequence (DNA): TGTGCCAGCAGCTTAACGCAGGGTCTCTTATCCTACGAGCAGTACTTC. Translation gives CASSLTQGLLSYEQYF. Based on the CDR3 plus reference TRBV7-2 and TRBJ2-7, the full variable domain is GAGVSQSPSNKVTEKGKDVELRCDPISGHTALYWYRQSLGQGLEFLIYFQGNSAPDKSGLPSDRFSAERTGGSVSTLTIQRTQQEDSAVYLCASSLTQGLLSYEQYFGPGTRLTVT.

This chain uses TRBV30 with TRBJ2-1; 10 nucleotides line up with TRBD2. Per the germline V gene, CDR1 is GTSNPN and CDR2 is SVGIG (reference sequence). Losses at the gene ends were 0 bases for V and 4 bases for J; bases not matched to a gene: 15. The CDR3 totals 19 residues. This CDR3 is CAWSVFPPPSGGLYNEQFF. In nucleotides, the CDR3 is TGTGCCTGGAGTGTATTCCCCCCCCCTAGCGGGGGTTTGTACAATGAGCAGTTCTTC.

The chain couples TRBV7-3 to TRBJ2-5, with 14 positions matching TRBD2. In germline, CDR1 is SGHTA, CDR2 FQGTGA. The ends lost 6 bases at V and 4 bases at J; junction bases unmatched: 4. The CDR3 loop spans 15 amino acids. The chain's CDR3 is CASSSTSGRGETQYF. The CDR3 DNA follows: TGTGCCAGCAGTTCGACTAGCGGGAGGGGAGAGACCCAGTACTTC. Full variable domain (rest looked up from reference TRBV7-3 and TRBJ2-5): GAGVSQTPSNKVTEKGKYVELRCDPISGHTALYWYRQSLGQGPEFLIYFQGTGAADDSGLPNDRFFAVRPEGSVSTLKIQRTERGDSAVYLCASSSTSGRGETQYFGPGTRLLVL.

V and J are TRBV5-4 and TRBJ1-1; D perhaps matches TRBD1 (5 bases). The CDR3 loop spans 15 amino acids. Germline CDR1 and CDR2: SGHNT and YYREEE (reference sequence). Trimming took 5 bases from V and 1 from J, leaving 15 bases between them. CDR3 sequence (DNA): TGTGCCAGCAGTCCGCCGAGCCAGGGGAACACTGAAGCTTTCTTT. As protein: CASSPPSQGNTEAFF.

This sequence joins TRBV7-8 and TRBJ1-5; 10 nucleotides agree with TRBD1. The CDR3 has 16 residues. Germline values: CDR1 SGHVS, CDR2 FQNEAQ. V dropped 3 bases and J dropped 7; count of bases not matched to a gene: 9. The CDR3 nucleotides are TGTGCCAGCAGCTTGTGGGACAGGGGATTTAGGCAGCCCCAGCATTTT. It specifies CASSLWDRGFRQPQHF.

The chain employs TRBV7-2 and TRBJ2-5, with 15 bases identical to TRBD2. Unmatched junction bases numbered 8, after V lost 5 bases and J lost 4 bases. This CDR3 has 17 amino acids. CDR1 and CDR2 from the germline V gene are SGHTA and FQGNSA. Here the CDR3 reads CASSGNQGLAGGETQYF. CDR3 coding DNA: TGTGCCAGCAGCGGGAACCAGGGACTAGCGGGAGGAGAGACCCAGTACTTC.

The V and J genes are TRBV4-3 and TRBJ1-2; D not certain. The CDR3 loop spans 14 amino acids. The germline V and J ends were trimmed by 1 base and 5 bases, with 11 bases remaining between them. Germline V gene data show CDR1 as LGHNA and CDR2 as YSLEER. The CDR3 sequence is CASSQGSSGYGYTF. The CDR3 region has the DNA TGCGCCAGCAGCCAAGGTTCGTCCGGTTATGGCTACACCTTC.

This chain connects TRBV19 to TRBJ2-7; D is ambiguous. Germline V gene lookup returns CDR1 LNHDA and CDR2 SQIVND (reference sequence). The CDR3 has 11 residues. With 8 bases removed from V and 2 bases from J, the gap between germline ends came to 7 bases. CDR3 protein: CASGRTYEQYF. CDR3 sequence (DNA): TGTGCCAGTGGCAGGACCTACGAGCAGTACTTC.

J is TRBJ2-3 and V is TRBV7-3; 7 bases fit TRBD1. This CDR3 is built from 14 residues. V was pared by 5 bases and J by 4 bases, with 6 bases of the junction left unmatched. Germline V lookup: CDR1 SGHTA, CDR2 FQGTGA. The CDR3 DNA sequence: TGTGCCAGCAGCCCCGGGACAGCGCCAGATACGCAGTATTTT. Its translation: CASSPGTAPDTQYF.

This chain links TRBV5-1 with TRBJ2-2; 8 positions match TRBD1. V gave up 2 bases and J gave up 5 bases; unmatched junction bases: 2. This CDR3 region has 14 residues. The germline V gene has CDR1 SGHRS and CDR2 YFSETQ. CDR3 bases: TGCGCCAGCAGCTTAACAGGGGGTACCGGGGAGCTGTTTTTT. This encodes CASSLTGGTGELFF.

The chain recombines TRBV7-9 with TRBJ2-1; TRBD1 might be the D (5 bases). Trimming cost V 5 bases and J 0 bases, with 11 bases left between them. CDR1 and CDR2 (germline): SEHNR, FQNEAQ (reference sequence). This CDR3 region has 15 residues. The CDR3 loop reads CASSPDRSSYNEQFF. CDR3 coding DNA: TGTGCCAGCAGCCCTGACAGAAGCTCCTACAATGAGCAGTTCTTC.

The chain employs TRBV7-2 and TRBJ1-5; D not resolved. Between the trimmed V and J ends, which lost 4 bases and 2 bases, there was a span of 9 bases. Germline assignment: CDR1 SGHTA and CDR2 FQGNSA. The CDR3 contains 14 residues. The CDR3 DNA reads as TGTGCCAGCAGCTCTGTGGGCGGCAATCAGCCCCAGCATTTT. Encoded protein: CASSSVGGNQPQHF.

V gene TRBV18 combines with J gene TRBJ2-5, with TRBD2 as a possible D gene (6 bases). This CDR3 contains 15 residues. In germline, CDR1 is KGHSH, CDR2 LQKENI. The ends were cut back, 4 bases at V and 1 base at J, with 13 bases in the middle. DNA for the CDR3: TGTGCCAGCTCACTAGCGGCGCGTCTCCAAGAGACCCAGTACTTC. Translation gives CASSLAARLQETQYF.

The chain couples TRBV18 to TRBJ1-1; no definite D call. This CDR3 has 16 amino acids. From germline, CDR1 is KGHSH and CDR2 LQKENI. V lost 1 base and J 1 base, leaving 13 bases between the germline ends. CDR3 amino acids: CASSPRPADSNTEAFF. In nucleotides, the CDR3 is TGTGCCAGCTCACCACGCCCGGCAGACTCGAACACTGAAGCTTTCTTT.

The chain is built from TRBV5-1 and TRBJ2-1; maybe TRBD2 (6 bases). V shed 6 bases and J shed 1 base, with 20 bases lying between them. The CDR3 covers 17 residues. In germline, CDR1 is SGHRS, CDR2 YFSETQ. CDR3 sequence: CASTYLFGGVSYNEQFF. The CDR3 DNA is TGCGCCAGCACGTATCTGTTTGGAGGGGTTTCCTACAATGAGCAGTTCTTC.

The rearrangement uses TRBV4-3 and TRBJ2-1; the match to TRBD2 covers 8 bases. Germline V lookup: CDR1 LGHNA, CDR2 YSLEER. This CDR3 is built from 16 residues. V shed 4 bases and J 4 bases; nucleotides not matched to a gene: 9. The CDR3 spells CASSLIRGGKYNEQFF. The CDR3 coding sequence is TGCGCCAGCAGCCTAATCCGGGGGGGCAAATACAATGAGCAGTTCTTC.

The rearrangement uses TRBV9 and TRBJ2-7, with TRBD1 matching 7 bases. J was trimmed by 2 bases and V by 1 base; bases with no gene match: 9. The CDR3 consists of 16 residues. Germline CDR1 and CDR2: SGDLS and YYNGEE. The CDR3 spells CASSVPYRGRTYEQYF. The CDR3 DNA reads as TGTGCCAGCAGCGTACCTTACAGGGGCCGAACCTACGAGCAGTACTTC.

This clone was seen a single time. CDR3 sequence reads: CASSLTGQSYNEQFF. The CDR3 nucleotides read TGTGCCAGCAGCCTTACGGGACAGAGCTACAATGAGCAGTTCTTC. The J gene is TRBJ2-1, the V gene TRBV7-9; TRBD1 matches 7 bases. The V and J ends lost 5 bases and 3 bases, in that order; junction bases with no gene match: 7. Germline V gene lookup returns CDR1 SEHNR and CDR2 FQNEAQ (reference sequence). The CDR3 sequence is 15 residues long.